The entry below gives a single TCR beta chain sequence along with its context. The data were obtained in a study of regulatory T cells in long-lasting Graves disease. In the study overall: Graves' cases, newly diagnosed, had used antithyroid drugs under 3 months.

Time point denoted: newly diagnosed GD, antithyroid drugs for less than 3 months. After RNA was extracted from PBMCs, the TCR library was made from it. Graves' disease diagnosis followed American Thyroid Association guidelines. V dropped 6 bases and J dropped 2; count of bases not matched to a gene: 7. Germline V gene data show CDR1 as MNHNS and CDR2 as SASEGT. This CDR3 comprises 15 residues. Building the TCR beta libraries relied on iRepertoire HTBI primers, and CDR3 regions underwent Arm-PCR. MiXCR was run by TCRdb on the multiplex PCR reads, yielding one entry per CDR3 protein. Among just over 600,000 distinct CDR3 sequences listed, 16% were seen once. The same specimen was also included in a second study, on T cells in Graves' hyperthyroidism and ophthalmopathy. As that report states: Patients having uncontrolled infection, another autoimmune disease, pregnancy or lactation were not included. Clinical symptoms, serum thyroxine and TRAb, thyroid ultrasound and orbital computed tomography were used for the diagnoses.

The sample consisted of peripheral blood mononuclear cells (PBMCs), taken at new diagnosis, from a patient treated with antithyroid drugs. The rearrangement links TRBV6-1 to TRBJ2-3; 8 bases are shared with TRBD1. This TCR was recovered from a woman in her twenties or thirties with Graves disease. CDR3 bases: TGTGCCAGCAGGGCCCAGGGGGCTAACACAGATACGCAGTATTTT. It codes for CASRAQGANTDTQYF.